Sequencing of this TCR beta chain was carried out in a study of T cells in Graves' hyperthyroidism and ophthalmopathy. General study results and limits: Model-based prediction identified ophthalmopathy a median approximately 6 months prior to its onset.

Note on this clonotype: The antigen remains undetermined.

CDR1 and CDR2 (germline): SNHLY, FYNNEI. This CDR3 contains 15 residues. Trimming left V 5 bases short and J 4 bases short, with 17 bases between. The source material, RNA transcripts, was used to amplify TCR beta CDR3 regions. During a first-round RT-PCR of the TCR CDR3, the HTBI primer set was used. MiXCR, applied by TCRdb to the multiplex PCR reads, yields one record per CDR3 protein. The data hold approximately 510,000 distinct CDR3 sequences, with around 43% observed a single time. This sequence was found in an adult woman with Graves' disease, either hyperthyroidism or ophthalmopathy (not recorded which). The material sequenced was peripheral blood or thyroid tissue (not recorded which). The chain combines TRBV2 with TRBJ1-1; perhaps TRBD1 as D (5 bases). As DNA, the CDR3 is TGTGCCAGCAGTCAGAAGTCGGGGCCGTTCACTGAAGCTTTCTTT. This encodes CASSQKSGPFTEAFF.